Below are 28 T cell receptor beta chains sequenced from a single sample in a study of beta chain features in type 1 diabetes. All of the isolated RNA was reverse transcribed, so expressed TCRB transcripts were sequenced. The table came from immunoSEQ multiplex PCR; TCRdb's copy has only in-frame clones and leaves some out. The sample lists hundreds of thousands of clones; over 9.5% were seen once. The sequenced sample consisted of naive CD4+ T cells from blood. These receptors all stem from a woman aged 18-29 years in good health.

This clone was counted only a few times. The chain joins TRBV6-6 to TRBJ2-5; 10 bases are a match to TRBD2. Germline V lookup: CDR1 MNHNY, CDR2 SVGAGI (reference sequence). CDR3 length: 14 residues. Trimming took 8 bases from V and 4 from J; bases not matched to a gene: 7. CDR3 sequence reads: CASYGAGGRETQYF. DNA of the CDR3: TGTGCCAGCTATGGAGCGGGGGGGCGAGAGACCCAGTACTTC.

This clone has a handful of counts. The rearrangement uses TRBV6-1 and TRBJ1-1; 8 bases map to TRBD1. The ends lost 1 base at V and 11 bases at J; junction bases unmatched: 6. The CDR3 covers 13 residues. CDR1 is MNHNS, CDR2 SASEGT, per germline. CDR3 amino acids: CASSEGTGRSAFF. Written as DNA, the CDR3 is TGTGCCAGCAGTGAAGGGACAGGGCGATCTGCTTTCTTT.

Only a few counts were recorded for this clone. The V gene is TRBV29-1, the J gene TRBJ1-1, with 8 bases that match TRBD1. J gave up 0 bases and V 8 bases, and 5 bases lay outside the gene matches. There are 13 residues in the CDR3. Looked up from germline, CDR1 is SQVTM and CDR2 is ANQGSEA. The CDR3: CSFNRGVNTEAFF. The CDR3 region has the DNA TGCAGCTTTAACAGGGGGGTGAACACTGAAGCTTTCTTT.

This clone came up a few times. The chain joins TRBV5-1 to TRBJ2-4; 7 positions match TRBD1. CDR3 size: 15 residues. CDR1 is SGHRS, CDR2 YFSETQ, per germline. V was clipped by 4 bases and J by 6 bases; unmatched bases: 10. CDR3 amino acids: CASSPEQGWGNIQYF. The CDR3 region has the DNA TGCGCCAGCAGCCCTGAACAGGGGTGGGGAAACATTCAGTACTTC.

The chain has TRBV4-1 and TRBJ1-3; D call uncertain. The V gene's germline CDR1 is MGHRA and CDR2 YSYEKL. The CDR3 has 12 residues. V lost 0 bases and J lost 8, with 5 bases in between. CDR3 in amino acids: CASSQDPDTIYF. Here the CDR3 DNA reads TGCGCCAGCAGCCAAGACCCGGACACCATATATTTT.

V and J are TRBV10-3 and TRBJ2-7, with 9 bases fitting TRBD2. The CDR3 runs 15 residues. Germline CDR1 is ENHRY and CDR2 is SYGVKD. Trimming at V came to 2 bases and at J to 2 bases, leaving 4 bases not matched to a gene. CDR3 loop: CAISEPKRGAYEQYF. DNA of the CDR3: TGTGCCATCAGTGAGCCGAAGCGGGGGGCCTACGAGCAGTACTTC.

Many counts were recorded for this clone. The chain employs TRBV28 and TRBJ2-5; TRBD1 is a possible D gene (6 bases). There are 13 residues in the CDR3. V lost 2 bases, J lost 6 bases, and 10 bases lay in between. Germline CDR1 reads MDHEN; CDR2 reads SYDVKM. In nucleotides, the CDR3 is TGTGCCAGCAGTTTACAGGGGCTCCAGACCCAGTACTTC. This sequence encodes CASSLQGLQTQYF.

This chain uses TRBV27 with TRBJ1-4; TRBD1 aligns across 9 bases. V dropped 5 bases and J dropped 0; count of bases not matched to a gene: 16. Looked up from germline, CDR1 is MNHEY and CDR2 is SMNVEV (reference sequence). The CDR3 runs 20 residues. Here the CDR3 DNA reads TGTGCCAGCAGTCGGACGGGACAGGGCCATAAAATTGCAACTAATGAAAAACTGTTTTTT. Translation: CASSRTGQGHKIATNEKLFF.

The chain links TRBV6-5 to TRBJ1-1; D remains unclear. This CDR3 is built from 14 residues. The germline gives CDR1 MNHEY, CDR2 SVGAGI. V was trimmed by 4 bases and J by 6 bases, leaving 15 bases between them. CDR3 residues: CASSSDPGLAEAFF. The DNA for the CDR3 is TGTGCCAGCAGTTCGGACCCGGGATTAGCTGAAGCTTTCTTT.

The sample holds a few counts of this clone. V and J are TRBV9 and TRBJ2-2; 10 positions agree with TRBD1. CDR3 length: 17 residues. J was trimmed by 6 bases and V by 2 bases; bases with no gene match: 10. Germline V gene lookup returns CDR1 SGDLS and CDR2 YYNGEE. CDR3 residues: CASSVSTGGGGPGELFF. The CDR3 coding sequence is TGTGCCAGCAGCGTCTCGACAGGGGGCGGGGGCCCCGGGGAGCTGTTTTTT. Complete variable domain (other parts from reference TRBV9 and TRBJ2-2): DSGVTQTPKHLITATGQRVTLRCSPRSGDLSVYWYQQSLDQGLQFLIQYYNGEERAKGNILERFSAQQFPDLHSELNLSSLELGDSALYFCASSVSTGGGGPGELFFGEGSRLTVL.

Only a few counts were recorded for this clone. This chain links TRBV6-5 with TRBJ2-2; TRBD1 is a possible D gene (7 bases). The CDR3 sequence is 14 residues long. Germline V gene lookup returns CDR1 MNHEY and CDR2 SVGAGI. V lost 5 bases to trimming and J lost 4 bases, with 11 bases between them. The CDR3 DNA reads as TGTGCCAGCAGTCGACAGGGAGGCACCGGGGAGCTGTTTTTT. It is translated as CASSRQGGTGELFF.

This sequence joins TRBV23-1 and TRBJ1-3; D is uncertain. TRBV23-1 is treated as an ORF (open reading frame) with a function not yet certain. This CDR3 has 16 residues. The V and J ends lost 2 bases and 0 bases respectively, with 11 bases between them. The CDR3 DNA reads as TGCGCCAGCAGTCAACCCCCCGGACTCTCTGGAAACACCATATATTTT. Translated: CASSQPPGLSGNTIYF.

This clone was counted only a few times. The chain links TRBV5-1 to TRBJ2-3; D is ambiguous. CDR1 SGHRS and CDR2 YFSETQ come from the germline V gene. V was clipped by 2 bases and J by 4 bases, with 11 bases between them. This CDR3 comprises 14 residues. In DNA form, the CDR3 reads TGCGCCAGCAGCTTCACGTCAAGCTCAGATACGCAGTATTTT. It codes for CASSFTSSSDTQYF.

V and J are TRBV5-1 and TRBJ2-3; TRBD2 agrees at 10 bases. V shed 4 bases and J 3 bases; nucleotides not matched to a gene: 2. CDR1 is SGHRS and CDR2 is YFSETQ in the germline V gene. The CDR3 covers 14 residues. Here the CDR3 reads CASSRTSGTDTQYF. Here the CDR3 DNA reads TGCGCCAGCAGCCGGACTAGCGGAACAGATACGCAGTATTTT.

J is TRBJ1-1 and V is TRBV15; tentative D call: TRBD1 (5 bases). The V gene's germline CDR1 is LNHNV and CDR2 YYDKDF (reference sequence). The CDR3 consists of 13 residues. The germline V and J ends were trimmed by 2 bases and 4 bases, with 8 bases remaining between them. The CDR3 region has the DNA TGTGCCACCAGCAGACAGGGCGGCACTGAAGCTTTCTTT. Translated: CATSRQGGTEAFF.

The CDR3 region has the DNA TGTGCCAGCAGTCCGGGGAGCTCCTACGAGCAGTACTTC. Translation: CASSPGSSYEQYF. The rearrangement joins TRBV6-5 to TRBJ2-7, with TRBD2 as a possible D gene (5 bases). V lost 5 bases and J 0 bases, leaving 8 bases between the germline ends. Germline values: CDR1 MNHEY, CDR2 SVGAGI. The CDR3 covers 13 residues.

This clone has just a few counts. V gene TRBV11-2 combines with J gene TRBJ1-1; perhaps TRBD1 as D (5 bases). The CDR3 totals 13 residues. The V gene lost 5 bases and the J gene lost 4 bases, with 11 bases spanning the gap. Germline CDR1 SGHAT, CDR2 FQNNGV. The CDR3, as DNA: TGTGCCAGCAGCCTGACAACAGGCACTGAAGCTTTCTTT. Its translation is CASSLTTGTEAFF. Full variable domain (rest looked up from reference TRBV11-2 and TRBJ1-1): EAGVAQSPRYKIIEKRQSVAFWCNPISGHATLYWYQQILGQGPKLLIQFQNNGVVDDSQLPKDRFSAERLKGVDSTLKIQPAKLEDSAVYLCASSLTTGTEAFFGQGTRLTVV.

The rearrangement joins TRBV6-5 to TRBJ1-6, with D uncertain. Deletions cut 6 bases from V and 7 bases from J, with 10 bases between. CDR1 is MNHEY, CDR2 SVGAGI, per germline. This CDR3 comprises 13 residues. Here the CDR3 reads CASREGSNSPLHF. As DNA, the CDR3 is TGTGCCAGCAGAGAGGGATCCAATTCACCCCTCCACTTT.

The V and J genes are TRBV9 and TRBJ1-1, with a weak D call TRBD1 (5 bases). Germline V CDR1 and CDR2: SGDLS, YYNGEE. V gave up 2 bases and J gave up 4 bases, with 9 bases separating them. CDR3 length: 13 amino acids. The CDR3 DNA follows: TGTGCCAGCAGCGTTCTCGGGGGCACTGAAGCTTTCTTT. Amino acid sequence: CASSVLGGTEAFF.

CDR3 sequence reads: CASRTSGRDEQYF. The CDR3, as DNA: TGTGCCAGCAGGACTAGCGGGAGAGACGAGCAGTACTTC. The chain combines TRBV6-1 with TRBJ2-7; TRBD2 matches 12 bases. The CDR3 covers 13 residues. Losses at the gene ends were 6 bases for V and 5 bases for J; bases not matched to a gene: 2. Germline V lookup: CDR1 MNHNS, CDR2 SASEGT.

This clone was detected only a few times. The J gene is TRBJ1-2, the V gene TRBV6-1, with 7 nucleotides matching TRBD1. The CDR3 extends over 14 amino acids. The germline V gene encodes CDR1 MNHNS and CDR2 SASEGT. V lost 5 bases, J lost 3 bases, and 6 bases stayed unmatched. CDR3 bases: TGTGCCAGCAGTAGCAGGGGGTTGGACTATGGCTACACCTTC. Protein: CASSSRGLDYGYTF.

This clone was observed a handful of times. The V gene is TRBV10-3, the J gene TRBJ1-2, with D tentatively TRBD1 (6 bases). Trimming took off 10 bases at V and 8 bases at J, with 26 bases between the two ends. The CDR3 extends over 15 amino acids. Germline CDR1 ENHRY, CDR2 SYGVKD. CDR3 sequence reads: CATRGAGGFGGGYTF. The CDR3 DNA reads TGTGCCACCCGAGGAGCAGGAGGCTTTGGGGGCGGCTACACCTTC.

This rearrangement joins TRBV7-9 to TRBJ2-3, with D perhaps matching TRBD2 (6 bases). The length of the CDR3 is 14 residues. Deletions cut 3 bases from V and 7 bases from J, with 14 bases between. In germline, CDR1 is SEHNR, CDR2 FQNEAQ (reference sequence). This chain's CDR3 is CASSFREWGNTQYF. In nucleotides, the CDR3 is TGTGCCAGCAGCTTTCGGGAGTGGGGCAATACGCAGTATTTT.

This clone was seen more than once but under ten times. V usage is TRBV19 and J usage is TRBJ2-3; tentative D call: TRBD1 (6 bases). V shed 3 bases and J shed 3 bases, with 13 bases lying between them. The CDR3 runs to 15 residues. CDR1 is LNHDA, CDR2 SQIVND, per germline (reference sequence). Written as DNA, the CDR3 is TGTGCCAGTAGTATCCAGACAGGACGGACAGATACGCAGTATTTT. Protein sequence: CASSIQTGRTDTQYF.

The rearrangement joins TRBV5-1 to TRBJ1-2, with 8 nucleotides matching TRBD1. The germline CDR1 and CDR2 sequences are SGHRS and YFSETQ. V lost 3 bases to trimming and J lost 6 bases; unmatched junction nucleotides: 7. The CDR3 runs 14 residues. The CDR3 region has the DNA TGCGCCAGCAGCTACGACAGGGGAGGCGATGGCTACACCTTC. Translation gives CASSYDRGGDGYTF.

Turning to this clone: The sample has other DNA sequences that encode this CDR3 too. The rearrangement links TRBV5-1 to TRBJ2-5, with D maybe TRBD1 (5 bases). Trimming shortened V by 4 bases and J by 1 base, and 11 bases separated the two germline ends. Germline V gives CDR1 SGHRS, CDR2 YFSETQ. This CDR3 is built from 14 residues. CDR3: CASSLGASQETQYF. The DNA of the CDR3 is TGCGCCAGCAGCCTAGGGGCGTCCCAAGAGACCCAGTACTTC.

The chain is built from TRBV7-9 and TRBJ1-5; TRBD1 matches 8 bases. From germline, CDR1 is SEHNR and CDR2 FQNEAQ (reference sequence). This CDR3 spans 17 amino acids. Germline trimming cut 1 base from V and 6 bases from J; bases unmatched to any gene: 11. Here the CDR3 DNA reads TGTGCCAGCAGCTTAGGGATCACAGGGGGTTCTACTCAGCCCCAGCATTTT. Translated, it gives CASSLGITGGSTQPQHF.

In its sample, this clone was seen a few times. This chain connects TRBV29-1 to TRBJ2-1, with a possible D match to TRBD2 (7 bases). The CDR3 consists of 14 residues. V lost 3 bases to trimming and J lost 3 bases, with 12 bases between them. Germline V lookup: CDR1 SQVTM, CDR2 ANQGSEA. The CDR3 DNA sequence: TGCAGCGTTGAGGGGGGGCAGGGCTACAATGAGCAGTTCTTC. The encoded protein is CSVEGGQGYNEQFF.